Following are 8 T cell receptor beta chains from one sample sequenced in a study of CD8 T cells in Susac syndrome. Random-hexamer reverse transcription was applied to 0.5 to 1 ug RNA. Via MiXCR, TCRdb re-called the immunoSEQ multiplex PCR reads, giving one row per CDR3 protein. The data hold under 350,000 distinct CDR3 sequences, with about 92% observed a single time. The sequenced material came from CD4+ T cells from PBMCs. These receptors were collected from a human donor with multiple sclerosis.

J is TRBJ1-5 and V is TRBV19; D unclear. Deletions cut 5 bases from V and 3 bases from J, with 14 bases between. This CDR3 comprises 15 residues. Germline V gene lookup returns CDR1 LNHDA and CDR2 SQIVND (reference sequence). The CDR3 loop reads CASSSRGGINQPQHF. CDR3 nucleotides: TGTGCCAGTAGTTCCCGAGGAGGGATCAATCAGCCCCAGCATTTT.

This clonotype was recorded once. The chain employs TRBV7-2 and TRBJ2-4; D remains ambiguous. Per the germline V gene, CDR1 is SGHTA and CDR2 is FQGNSA. This CDR3 spans 17 amino acids. Trimming pared 1 base from V and 0 bases from J, leaving 13 bases between. CDR3 sequence (DNA): TGTGCCAGCAGCTTAGGTGGTCTCGCCCCAGCCAAAAACATTCAGTACTTC. Its translation is CASSLGGLAPAKNIQYF.

The chain recombines TRBV18 with TRBJ2-2, with TRBD1 identical over 8 bases. This CDR3 comprises 15 residues. After removal of 2 bases from V and 4 bases from J, the junction contained 3 bases not matched to a gene. Germline lookup yields CDR1 KGHSH and CDR2 LQKENI. CDR3 sequence: CASSPSDRGTGELFF. The CDR3, as DNA: TGTGCCAGCTCACCATCAGACAGGGGCACCGGGGAGCTGTTTTTT.

The chain employs TRBV4-1 and TRBJ2-3; TRBD1 or TRBD2 may be the D gene (5 bases each). Germline V gene lookup returns CDR1 MGHRA and CDR2 YSYEKL. V was clipped by 2 bases and J by 4 bases, with 13 bases between them. This CDR3 has 15 residues. This chain's CDR3 is CASSQPGAESDTQYF. CDR3 DNA: TGCGCCAGCAGCCAACCCGGGGCTGAATCAGATACGCAGTATTTT.

This chain links TRBV5-1 with TRBJ1-6, with D unresolved. V lost 2 bases to trimming and J lost 5 bases, with 8 bases between them. Germline V gene data show CDR1 as SGHRS and CDR2 as YFSETQ. The CDR3 totals 14 residues. The CDR3 protein is CASSFGGDNSPLHF. Written as DNA, the CDR3 is TGCGCCAGCAGCTTCGGCGGGGATAATTCACCCCTCCACTTT. Complete variable domain (other parts from reference TRBV5-1 and TRBJ1-6): KAGVTQTPRYLIKTRGQQVTLSCSPISGHRSVSWYQQTPGQGLQFLFEYFSETQRNKGNFPGRFSGRQFSNSRSEMNVSTLELGDSALYLCASSFGGDNSPLHFGNGTRLTVT.

The chain combines TRBV20-1 with TRBJ1-1, with D possibly matching TRBD1 (6 bases). Trimming shortened V by 6 bases and J by 5 bases, and 22 bases separated the two germline ends. The CDR3 is 15 residues long. Germline V CDR1 and CDR2: DFQATT, SNEGSKA (reference sequence). The DNA of the CDR3 is TGCAGTGCCACCCGGGCGGAGGGGGTAGGAACTGAAGCTTTCTTT. Translated: CSATRAEGVGTEAFF.

The chain uses TRBV20-1 and TRBJ2-7; 8 bases align to TRBD2. V lost 3 bases, J lost 5 bases, and 6 bases stayed unmatched. This CDR3 is built from 13 residues. CDR1 and CDR2 (germline): DFQATT, SNEGSKA (reference sequence). CDR3 sequence: CSASSGRDHEQYF. The CDR3 nucleotides are TGCAGTGCTAGCTCCGGGAGGGACCACGAGCAGTACTTC.

CDR3 region: CSVVRAYEQYF. CDR3 sequence (DNA): TGCAGCGTTGTGAGGGCCTACGAGCAGTACTTC. The chain employs TRBV29-1 and TRBJ2-7; maybe TRBD2 (5 bases). Trimming took 4 bases from V and 2 from J, leaving 6 bases between them. The CDR3 runs to 11 residues. Germline V gene sequence: CDR1 SQVTM, CDR2 ANQGSEA.